These 6 T cell receptor beta chains came from one sample sequenced in a study of sequential checkpoint blockade in melanoma (dated by TCRdb to the late 2010s). The library was obtained by the immunoSEQ multiplex PCR assay. In its TCRdb copy, this immuneACCESS table keeps in-frame sequences only and misses some clones. Where compared with another copy, unresolved V genes explain less than half of these, and the others have no known cause. This sample has about 18,000 clones in its table, and less than 30% of those were observed once. The top ten clones comprise approximately 7.1% of the sample. The treatment or condition label for this specimen denotes: randomized to nivolumab then ipilimumab (arm A) or the reverse (arm B). The specimen was tumor tissue (inferred from file names), collected from a patient given nivolumab and ipilimumab in sequence. The receptors were gathered from a human donor with melanoma.

This clone was seen once. The genes are TRBV5-1 and TRBJ2-5, with 7 bases aligning to TRBD1. Trimming removed 1 base from V and 4 bases from J; junction bases left unmatched: 7. Germline values: CDR1 SGHRS, CDR2 YFSETQ. The CDR3 loop spans 15 amino acids. CDR3: CASSLTPTGSETQYF. CDR3 DNA sequence: TGCGCCAGCAGCTTGACCCCGACAGGGTCAGAGACCCAGTACTTC.

V usage is TRBV29-1 and J usage is TRBJ2-1; 12 bases align to TRBD2. CDR1 is SQVTM, CDR2 ANQGSEA, per germline. The CDR3 length is 15 residues. V was pared by 7 bases and J by 5 bases, with 9 bases of the junction left unmatched. In DNA form, the CDR3 reads TGCAGCGCTCTAGCGGGGGGGCCGTTGGACAATGAGCAGTTCTTC. It yields the protein CSALAGGPLDNEQFF.

In this sample, this clone turned up a few times. The rearrangement joins TRBV28 to TRBJ2-7, with 7 bases identical to TRBD1. CDR3 length equals 14 residues. Germline V gene sequence: CDR1 MDHEN, CDR2 SYDVKM. After removal of 5 bases from V and 0 bases from J, the junction contained 4 bases not matched to a gene. This chain's CDR3 is CASSVYRGSYEQYF. CDR3 nucleotides: TGTGCCAGCAGTGTATACAGGGGCTCCTACGAGCAGTACTTC.

V usage is TRBV14 and J usage is TRBJ1-5; D is unresolved. The CDR3 runs 19 residues. V was shortened by 0 bases and J by 4 bases, with 22 bases between the two germline ends. Per germline, CDR1 SGHDN and CDR2 FVKESK. CDR3: CASSQDQLHSTVLNQPQHF. CDR3 in DNA: TGTGCCAGCAGCCAAGATCAATTACATAGTACAGTACTTAATCAGCCCCAGCATTTT.

This clone was seen only a few times. The chain recombines TRBV28 with TRBJ2-3; 8 nucleotides line up with TRBD1. Trimming took 5 bases from V and 4 from J; bases not matched to a gene: 8. Germline assignment: CDR1 MDHEN and CDR2 SYDVKM. The CDR3 runs to 15 residues. The CDR3 DNA sequence: TGTGCCAGCAGTCGGACAGGGAGAGGGGCAGATACGCAGTATTTT. Encoded protein: CASSRTGRGADTQYF.

V and J are TRBV18 and TRBJ2-1, with 10 bases that match TRBD2. Germline values: CDR1 KGHSH, CDR2 LQKENI. V lost 2 bases to trimming and J lost 1 base; unmatched junction nucleotides: 2. This CDR3 spans 16 amino acids. In nucleotides, the CDR3 is TGTGCCAGCTCACCATATAGCGGGGGGTCCTACAATGAGCAGTTCTTC. Translated: CASSPYSGGSYNEQFF. Variable domain in full (rest from reference TRBV18 and TRBJ2-1): NAGVMQNPRHLVRRRGQEARLRCSPMKGHSHVYWYRQLPEEGLKFMVYLQKENIIDESGMPKERFSAEFPKEGPSILRIQQVVRGDSAAYFCASSPYSGGSYNEQFFGPGTRLTVL.